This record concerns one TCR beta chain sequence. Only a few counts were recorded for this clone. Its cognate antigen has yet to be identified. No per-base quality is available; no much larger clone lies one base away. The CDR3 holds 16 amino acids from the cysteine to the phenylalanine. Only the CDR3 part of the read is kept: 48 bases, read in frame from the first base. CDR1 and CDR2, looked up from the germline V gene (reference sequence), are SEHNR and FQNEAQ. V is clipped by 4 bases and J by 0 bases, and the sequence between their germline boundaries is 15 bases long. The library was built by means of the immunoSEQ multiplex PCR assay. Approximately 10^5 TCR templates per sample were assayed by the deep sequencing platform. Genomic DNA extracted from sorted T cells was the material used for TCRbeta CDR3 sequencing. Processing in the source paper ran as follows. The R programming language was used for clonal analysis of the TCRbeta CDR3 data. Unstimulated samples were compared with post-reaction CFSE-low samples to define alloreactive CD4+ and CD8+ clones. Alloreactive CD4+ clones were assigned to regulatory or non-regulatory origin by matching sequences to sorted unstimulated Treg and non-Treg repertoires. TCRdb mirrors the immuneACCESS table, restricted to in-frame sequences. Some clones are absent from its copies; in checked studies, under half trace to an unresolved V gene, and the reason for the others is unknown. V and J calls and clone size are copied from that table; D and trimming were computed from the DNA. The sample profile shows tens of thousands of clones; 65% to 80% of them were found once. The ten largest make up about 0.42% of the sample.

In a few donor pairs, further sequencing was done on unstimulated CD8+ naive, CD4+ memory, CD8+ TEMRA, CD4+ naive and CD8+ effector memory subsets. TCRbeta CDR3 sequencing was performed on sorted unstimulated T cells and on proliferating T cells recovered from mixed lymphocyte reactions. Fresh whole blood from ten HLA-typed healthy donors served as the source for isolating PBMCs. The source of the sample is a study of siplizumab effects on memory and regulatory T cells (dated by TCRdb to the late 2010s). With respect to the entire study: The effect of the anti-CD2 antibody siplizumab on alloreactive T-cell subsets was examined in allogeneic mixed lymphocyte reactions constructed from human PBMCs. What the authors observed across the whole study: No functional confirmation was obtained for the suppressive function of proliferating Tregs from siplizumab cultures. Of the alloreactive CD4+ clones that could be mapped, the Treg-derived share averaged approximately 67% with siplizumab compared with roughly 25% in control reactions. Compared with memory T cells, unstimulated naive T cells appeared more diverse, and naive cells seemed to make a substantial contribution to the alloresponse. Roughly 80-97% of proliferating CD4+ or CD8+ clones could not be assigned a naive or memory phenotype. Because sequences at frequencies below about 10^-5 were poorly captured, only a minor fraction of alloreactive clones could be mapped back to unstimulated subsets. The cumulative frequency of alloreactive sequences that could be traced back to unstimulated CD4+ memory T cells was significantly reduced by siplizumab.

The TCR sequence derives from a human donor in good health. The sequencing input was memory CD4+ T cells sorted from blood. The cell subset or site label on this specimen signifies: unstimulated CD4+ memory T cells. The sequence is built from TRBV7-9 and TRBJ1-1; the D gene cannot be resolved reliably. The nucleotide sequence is TGTGCCAGCAGCTCCCCGAGGAGGTTCATGAACACTGAAGCTTTCTTT. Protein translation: CASSSPRRFMNTEAFF. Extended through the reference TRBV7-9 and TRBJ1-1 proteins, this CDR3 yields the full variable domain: DTGVSQNPRHKITKRGQNVTFRCDPISEHNRLYWYRQTLGQGPEFLTYFQNEAQLEKSRLLSDRFSAERPKGSFSTLEIQRTEQGDSAMYLCASSSPRRFMNTEAFFGQGTRLTVV.